This TCR beta chain was identified during a study of cytomegalovirus exposure and HLA in healthy donors. Study results and caveats: CMV serostatus was the sole immune exposure information available.

The PCR was carried out with 60 Vbeta primers and 13 Jbeta primers. Libraries were prepared by immunoSEQ multiplex PCR; TCRdb keeps only in-frame clonotypes and omits some of them. Seen here are about 190,000 clones, over 60% observed once, and the top ten hold 1.1%. Germline assignment: CDR1 LGHNA and CDR2 YSLEER. The CDR3 is 15 residues long. The V end was cut by 1 base, the J end by 4 bases, with 13 bases between. This clone was found once. What it binds is unknown. The sequence was collected from a woman aged 40 to 50 in good health and CMV-seronegative. This chain connects TRBV4-3 to TRBJ2-5, with D unresolved. The sequencing input was PBMCs. The chain's CDR3 is CASSQGQTGVETQYF. As DNA, the CDR3 is TGCGCCAGCAGCCAAGGTCAGACTGGCGTAGAGACCCAGTACTTC.